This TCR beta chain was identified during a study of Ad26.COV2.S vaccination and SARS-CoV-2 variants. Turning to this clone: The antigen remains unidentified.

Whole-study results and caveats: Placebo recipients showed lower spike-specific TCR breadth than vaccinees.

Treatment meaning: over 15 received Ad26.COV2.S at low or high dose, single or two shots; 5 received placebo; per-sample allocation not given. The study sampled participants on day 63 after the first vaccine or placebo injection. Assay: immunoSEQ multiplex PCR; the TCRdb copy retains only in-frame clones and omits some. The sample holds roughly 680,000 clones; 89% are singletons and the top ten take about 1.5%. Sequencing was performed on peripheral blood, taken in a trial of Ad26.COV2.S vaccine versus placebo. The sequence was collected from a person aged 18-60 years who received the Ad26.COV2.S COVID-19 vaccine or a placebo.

This CDR3 is CASSHRDRASPLHF. As DNA, the CDR3 is TGTGCCAGCAGTCACCGGGACAGGGCTTCACCCCTCCACTTT. This sequence joins TRBV27 and TRBJ1-6; 9 positions agree with TRBD1. With V trimmed by 5 bases and J by 9 bases, 5 bases remained unmatched. Looked up from germline, CDR1 is MNHEY and CDR2 is SMNVEV (reference sequence). The CDR3 is 14 amino acids.